The 19 T cell receptor beta chains below all came from one sample that was sequenced in a study of CD8 T cells in ankylosing spondylitis. TCRdb processed the 5' RACE reads anew with MiXCR; each CDR3 protein has one entry. The repertoire includes approximately 140,000 distinct CDR3 sequences, 7% to 9% of them detected once, and approximately 6.8% sits in the top ten. Sequencing was carried out using synovial fluid, either unsorted or a sorted T cell fraction (not recorded which). Receptor source: a male donor with ankylosing spondylitis.

There are many counts of this clonotype. This rearrangement joins TRBV15 to TRBJ1-1; tentatively, D is TRBD1 (5 bases). Trimming left V 8 bases short and J 7 bases short, with 11 bases between. Germline assignment: CDR1 LNHNV and CDR2 YYDKDF (reference sequence). The length of the CDR3 is 11 residues. The DNA for the CDR3 is TGTGCCACCGGGACCAGACATGAAGCTTTCTTT. It translates to CATGTRHEAFF.

This clonotype turned up a few times. V gene TRBV9 combines with J gene TRBJ2-7; 10 bases map to TRBD1. Looked up from germline, CDR1 is SGDLS and CDR2 is YYNGEE. The V gene end was trimmed by 4 bases and the J gene end by 1 base; junction bases not matched to a gene: 2. The CDR3 has 14 residues. The CDR3 sequence is CASSSGQGSYEQYF. CDR3 sequence (DNA): TGTGCCAGCAGCTCGGGACAGGGGTCCTACGAGCAGTACTTC.

This clonotype was counted many times. The rearrangement uses TRBV4-2 and TRBJ2-3, with TRBD2 matching 11 bases. This CDR3 has 16 residues. V was clipped by 3 bases and J by 4 bases; unmatched bases: 6. From germline, CDR1 is LGHNA and CDR2 YNFKEQ. CDR3 nucleotide sequence: TGTGCCAGCAGCCAGGTAGCGGGAGGGGGGCCAGATACGCAGTATTTT. It is translated as CASSQVAGGGPDTQYF.

This clonotype was seen many times. This chain's CDR3 is CASSLETGGYEQYF. CDR3 sequence (DNA): TGTGCCAGCAGCTTAGAAACCGGAGGTTACGAGCAGTACTTC. This chain uses TRBV11-2 with TRBJ2-7, with a weak D call TRBD2 (5 bases). The ends were cut back, 0 bases at V and 4 bases at J, with 10 bases in the middle. Germline V lookup: CDR1 SGHAT, CDR2 FQNNGV. The CDR3 is made up of 14 amino acids.

This clonotype was observed at least ten times. The chain joins TRBV20-1 to TRBJ2-1; no reliable D call. CDR1 DFQATT and CDR2 SNEGSKA come from the germline V gene (reference sequence). This CDR3 region has 11 residues. V was clipped by 4 bases and J by 4 bases, with 5 bases between them. CDR3 bases: TGCAGTGCTACTGTATACAATGAGCAGTTCTTC. Translated, it gives CSATVYNEQFF.

The chain links TRBV3-1 to TRBJ2-3, with TRBD2 matching over 13 bases. Germline loops: CDR1 LGHDT, CDR2 YNNKEL (reference sequence). J lost 5 bases, V lost 1 base, and 6 bases had no gene match. CDR3 length: 17 amino acids. The CDR3 sequence: CASSQATTSGGRDTQYF. CDR3 bases: TGTGCCAGCAGCCAAGCGACGACTAGCGGGGGGAGAGATACGCAGTATTTT.

The sample holds many counts of this clonotype. This chain links TRBV9 with TRBJ2-4; perhaps TRBD1 as D (6 bases). V lost 3 bases, J lost 2 bases, and 9 bases lay in between. Germline lookup yields CDR1 SGDLS and CDR2 YYNGEE. The CDR3 is 14 amino acids. The CDR3 DNA follows: TGTGCCAGCAGCGCCGGACAGCCCAAAAACATTCAGTACTTC. Amino acid sequence: CASSAGQPKNIQYF. The whole variable domain, remainder taken from reference TRBV9 and TRBJ2-4, is DSGVTQTPKHLITATGQRVTLRCSPRSGDLSVYWYQQSLDQGLQFLIQYYNGEERAKGNILERFSAQQFPDLHSELNLSSLELGDSALYFCASSAGQPKNIQYFGAGTRLSVL.

This clonotype was counted at least ten times. V and J are TRBV6-5 and TRBJ1-5, with unresolved D. The CDR3 has 15 residues. CDR1 MNHEY and CDR2 SVGAGI come from the germline V gene. Trimming left V 0 bases short and J 2 bases short, with 8 bases between. CDR3 sequence: CASSYSGRGNQPQHF. The CDR3 DNA follows: TGTGCCAGCAGTTACTCGGGAAGGGGCAATCAGCCCCAGCATTTT.

Only a few counts were recorded for this clonotype. The chain combines TRBV20-1 with TRBJ2-2, with 10 bases fitting TRBD2. The CDR3 is 15 residues long. J gave up 0 bases and V 5 bases, and 3 bases lay outside the gene matches. The germline gives CDR1 DFQATT, CDR2 SNEGSKA (reference sequence). For the CDR3, the DNA is TGCAGTGCTGCCCTAGCGGGAGCGAACACCGGGGAGCTGTTTTTT. Protein: CSAALAGANTGELFF.

In its sample, this clonotype was seen a few times. V usage is TRBV20-1 and J usage is TRBJ1-1, with 9 bases matching TRBD1. J was trimmed by 10 bases and V by 6 bases; bases with no gene match: 6. The V gene's germline CDR1 is DFQATT and CDR2 SNEGSKA (reference sequence). CDR3 length: 11 residues. CDR3 residues: CSAVPGQGAFF. CDR3 DNA: TGCAGTGCCGTTCCGGGACAGGGAGCTTTCTTT.

In this sample, this clonotype turned up a few times. The chain joins TRBV27 to TRBJ1-1; D not certain. The germline gives CDR1 MNHEY, CDR2 SMNVEV (reference sequence). The CDR3 loop spans 13 amino acids. The V end was cut by 8 bases, the J end by 1 base, with 11 bases between. This CDR3 reads CASQKLENTEAFF. The CDR3 DNA sequence: TGTGCCAGCCAAAAGTTGGAGAACACTGAAGCTTTCTTT.

The rearrangement joins TRBV5-1 to TRBJ1-2; D gene unclear. The CDR3 has 14 amino acids. Trimming pared 0 bases from V and 8 bases from J, leaving 14 bases between. Germline values: CDR1 SGHRS, CDR2 YFSETQ. The CDR3 bases are TGCGCCAGCAGCTTGGAAGGACCCTCCGTGGGCTACACCTTC. Encoded protein: CASSLEGPSVGYTF.

A few counts support this clonotype. This chain connects TRBV7-9 to TRBJ1-1, with D possibly matching TRBD1 (6 bases). The CDR3 covers 16 residues. V lost 2 bases and J 1 base, leaving 14 bases between the germline ends. Per germline, CDR1 SEHNR and CDR2 FQNEAQ (reference sequence). The CDR3 protein is CASSLRGARRNTEAFF. As DNA, the CDR3 is TGTGCCAGCAGCTTAAGGGGGGCGAGGAGGAACACTGAAGCTTTCTTT. The full variable domain, in which reference TRBV7-9 and TRBJ1-1 provide the parts outside the CDR3, is DTGVSQNPRHKITKRGQNVTFRCDPISEHNRLYWYRQTLGQGPEFLTYFQNEAQLEKSRLLSDRFSAERPKGSFSTLEIQRTEQGDSAMYLCASSLRGARRNTEAFFGQGTRLTVV.

V is TRBV10-3 and J is TRBJ2-7, with a weak D call TRBD1 (6 bases). The CDR3 spans 19 residues. Trimming took off 0 bases at V and 5 bases at J, with 26 bases between the two ends. Germline assignment: CDR1 ENHRY and CDR2 SYGVKD. CDR3 bases: TGTGCCATCAGTGAGTCGCAGGGGTTTGGCCTAAATCCGGAGGACGAGCAGTACTTC. Its translation: CAISESQGFGLNPEDEQYF.

Ten or more counts support this clonotype. V is TRBV29-1 and J is TRBJ1-1; TRBD1 agrees at 7 bases. Unmatched junction bases numbered 14, after V lost 1 base and J lost 0 bases. Germline V gene lookup returns CDR1 SQVTM and CDR2 ANQGSEA. This CDR3 is 18 amino acids long. The CDR3 loop is CSVEVVGKGGRVNTEAFF. The CDR3 bases are TGCAGCGTTGAAGTGGTGGGAAAAGGGGGCCGCGTGAACACTGAAGCTTTCTTT.

This clonotype was seen repeatedly, ten times or more. This chain uses TRBV11-2 with TRBJ1-1; 8 nucleotides line up with TRBD1. This CDR3 region has 15 residues. V lost 4 bases and J lost 4; bases outside the gene matches: 8. Germline lookup yields CDR1 SGHAT and CDR2 FQNNGV. The chain's CDR3 is CASSSIQGAVTEAFF. The DNA of the CDR3 is TGTGCCAGCAGCTCCATTCAGGGGGCGGTCACTGAAGCTTTCTTT.

The J gene is TRBJ1-3, the V gene TRBV20-1; the match to TRBD1 covers 8 bases. The J segment lost 4 bases and the V segment lost 5 bases, leaving 1 base of the junction unmatched. The CDR3 covers 12 residues. Germline values: CDR1 DFQATT, CDR2 SNEGSKA (reference sequence). CDR3 sequence: CSARTGGNTIYF. CDR3 DNA: TGCAGTGCTCGGACAGGGGGAAACACCATATATTTT.

This clonotype was recorded at least ten times. The chain uses TRBV30 and TRBJ1-1; D gene ambiguous. Trimming removed 1 base from V and 3 bases from J, with 6 bases in between. Germline CDR1 and CDR2: GTSNPN and SVGIG (reference sequence). This CDR3 contains 12 residues. As DNA, the CDR3 is TGTGCCTGGAGTGGCCAGTACACTGAAGCTTTCTTT. This codes for CAWSGQYTEAFF.

This clonotype was detected ten times or more. The rearrangement uses TRBV5-1 and TRBJ2-1, with D uncertain. The V end was cut by 0 bases, the J end by 2 bases, with 6 bases between. From germline, CDR1 is SGHRS and CDR2 YFSETQ. The CDR3 is 14 amino acids. The CDR3 coding sequence is TGCGCCAGCAGCTTGGAAATCGCCTACAATGAGCAGTTCTTC. This sequence encodes CASSLEIAYNEQFF.